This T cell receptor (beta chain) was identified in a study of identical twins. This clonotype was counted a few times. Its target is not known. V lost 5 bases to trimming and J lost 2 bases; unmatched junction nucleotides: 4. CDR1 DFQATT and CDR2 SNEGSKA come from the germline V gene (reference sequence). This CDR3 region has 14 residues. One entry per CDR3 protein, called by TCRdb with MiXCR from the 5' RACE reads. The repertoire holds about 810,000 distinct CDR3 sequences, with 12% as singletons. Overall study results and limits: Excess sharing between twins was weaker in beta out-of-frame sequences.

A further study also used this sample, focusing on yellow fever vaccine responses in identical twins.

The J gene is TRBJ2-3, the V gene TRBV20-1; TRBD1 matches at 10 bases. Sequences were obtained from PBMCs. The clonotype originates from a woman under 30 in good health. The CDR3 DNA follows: TGCAGTGCTGGGGACAGGGGTTCCACAGATACGCAGTATTTT. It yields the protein CSAGDRGSTDTQYF.